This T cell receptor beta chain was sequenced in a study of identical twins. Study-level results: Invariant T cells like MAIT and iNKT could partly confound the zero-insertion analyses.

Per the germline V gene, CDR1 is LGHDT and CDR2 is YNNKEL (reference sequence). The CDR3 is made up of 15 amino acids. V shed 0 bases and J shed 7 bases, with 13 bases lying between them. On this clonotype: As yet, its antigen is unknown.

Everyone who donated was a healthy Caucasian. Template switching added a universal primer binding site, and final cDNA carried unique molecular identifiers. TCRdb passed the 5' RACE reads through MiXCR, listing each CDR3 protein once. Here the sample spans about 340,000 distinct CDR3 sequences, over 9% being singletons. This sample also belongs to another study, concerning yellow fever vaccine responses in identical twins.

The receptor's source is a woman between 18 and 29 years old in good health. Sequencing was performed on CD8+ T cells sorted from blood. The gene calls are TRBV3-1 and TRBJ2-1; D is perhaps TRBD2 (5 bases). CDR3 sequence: CASSQDTDWWNEQFF. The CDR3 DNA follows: TGTGCCAGCAGCCAAGATACGGACTGGTGGAATGAGCAGTTCTTC.